The source of this TCR beta chain is a study of cytomegalovirus exposure and HLA in healthy donors (dated by TCRdb to the late 2010s). Broadly, across the study: An earlier analysis of several hundred of the donors reported approximately 290 Gb of sequence data and some 120 million unique TCR beta sequences from roughly 200 million T cells. Roughly 300 gigabases of sequencing data and 80 million or so unique TCR sequences were included in an early release covering about 620 HLA-typed donors. Among the roughly 400 genotyped donors, around 81% belonged to the genetic ancestry cluster associated with self-reported Caucasian donors. The study aimed to test whether signatures of past pathogen exposure could be identified by cataloging public T cell receptors. Using immunosequencing, the study profiled T cell repertoires from some 670 subjects and related those repertoires to cytomegalovirus serostatus. A separate validation cohort of over a hundred different subjects was used in addition to the 666-subject first cohort. To predict cytomegalovirus infection status, the study brought together high-throughput TCR immunosequencing, statistical association of individual TCRs with disease status, and machine learning. A later analysis re-examined previously published TCR beta repertoires from just over 650 donors and added high-resolution HLA genotyping to investigate patterns of TCR occurrence. Rather than using new phenotypic data, the later analysis identified candidate immune exposures from TCR beta sequences and from how often those sequences occurred across donors. An earlier analysis of 587 of the donors used high-throughput TCR beta sequencing to judge whether each TCR beta V gene segment behaved as functional or pseudogenic. Donor age, sex, ethnicity and CMV serostatus were compiled alongside the repertoire data. A later genetic analysis took genome-wide SNP genotypes for about 60% of the roughly 670 donors and used that subset as a discovery cohort. All discovery cohort repertoires had been generated on a single sequencing platform. HLA typing covered class I and class II loci at four-digit resolution. The number of typed donors differed by locus: 629-630 for A, B, C, DRB1 and DQB1; about 520 for DQA1; some 610 for DPA1; and around 470 for DPB1. Roughly 5 DR-DQ haplotypes were handled as single units for association and clustering because linkage in the cohort was strong. Across around 400 genotyped donors of the cohort, an average of about 220,000 unique TCR beta nucleotide sequences per donor were sequenced, and 15% to 20% of those sequences were non-productive. The full study reports these points: For the cohort, immune exposure information was limited to CMV serostatus. V-gene and J-gene trimming of TCR beta chains was associated with a missense DCLRE1C variant in a later genetic analysis, and the association was replicated in an independent cohort. Several of the top co-occurrence clusters appeared to be linked to parvovirus B19, influenza, CMV and Epstein-Barr virus, according to a later analysis. The cohort was sequenced for TCR beta chains only, and without alpha or paired-chain data the features that could be detected were limited. The study listed 150 to 200 TCR beta chains as associated with cytomegalovirus. It was suggested by the authors that the approach could potentially be generalized to other disease states and immunological phenotypes. A group of highly shared sequence variants was considered likely to be a technical artifact of the sequencing pipeline. Cytomegalovirus status was reported to be diagnosed by the classifier with high specificity and sensitivity in both the original and validation cohorts. Because counts were too low, roughly 16 rarely observed V segments, including chromosome 9 orphons, were left out of the earlier analysis of 587 of the donors. Correlated functional status among segregating V segments might be attributable to linkage disequilibrium, but an unknown experimental factor could not be ruled out. In vitro tests confirmed that a few of the cytomegalovirus-associated TCR beta chains recognize cytomegalovirus antigens. Sequencing depth was assumed to be roughly uniform across donors in the presence/absence analyses, though that assumption may not hold. In a later analysis, the rate of TCR association differed among HLA loci, with DRB1 alleles having the most associated TCRs and HLA-C alleles having the fewest. In a later analysis, HLA-associated TCR beta chains showed more clonal expansion and lower generation probabilities than non-associated chains that were equally common. Because HLA typing was missing for some donors at each locus, association tests included only the typed subset. A later analysis found that most CMV-associated TCR beta chains appeared HLA-restricted, with HLA associations seemingly driven largely by CMV exposure. A further reported finding was that TCR beta sequences accurately predicted the HLA-A and HLA-B alleles for most subjects in the first cohort. When HLA alleles, especially DR and DQ, strongly co-occurred, attributing TCR associations to individual alleles was difficult. Most TCR sequences were seen in very few donors, while some public TCRs were found in many individuals. According to a later genetic analysis, donors in an Asian-associated ancestry cluster had fewer N-insertions in productive TCRs than the approximately 630-donor mean. An earlier analysis of approximately 540 of the donors showed that most TCR beta V segments appeared in productive rearrangements either about 87% or about 30% of the time, which broadly matched IMGT annotations. Because the 87-base-pair reads could not distinguish some IMGT-functional V segments, including TRBV6-2 and TRBV6-3, those segments were excluded. A later analysis associated about 18,000 TCR beta sequences with specific HLA alleles at a false discovery rate of 0.05.

The cohort consisted of approximately 690 healthy bone marrow donors. At the time of sampling, all cohort members were nominally healthy, though unrecorded immune exposures were likely present. The donor was CMV seronegative and was included in the group of around 320 seronegative cohort members. A peripheral blood sample was collected from each donor, and TCR beta sequencing was performed on peripheral blood mononuclear cells. Genomic DNA extraction from the blood cell samples was performed with the Qiagen DNeasy Blood Extraction Kit. Library method: the immunoSEQ multiplex PCR assay. A mixture of 60 forward primers for TCR Vbeta segments and 13 reverse primers for TCR Jbeta segments was used in the multiplex PCR. The CDR3 region of rearranged TCR beta genes was amplified from genomic DNA with a multiplex PCR assay. On the Illumina HiSeq System, the amplified TCR beta libraries were sequenced as 87-base-pair reads. Under the source paper's analysis protocol: Across the roughly 700 repertoires, a later analysis counted 80 million or so unique TCR beta chains, roughly 11 million of which were shared by at least two donors. Raw reads were error-corrected and collapsed into unique sequences with a nearest-neighbor algorithm that merged closely related sequences to remove PCR and sequencing errors. To assign V, D and J gene segments, CDR3 sequences were aligned to IMGT reference sequences. For a sequence to be retained, at least a six-nucleotide match to both a V gene segment and a J gene segment was required. A rearrangement was called productive if the CDR3 had no stop codons and remained in frame with V and J, and every other rearrangement was called non-productive. CDR3 was defined by IMGT convention, running from the second conserved V-encoded cysteine to the conserved J-encoded phenylalanine. Sequences without an unambiguous match to a single V gene segment were excluded from the earlier analysis of almost 600 of the donors. An earlier analysis of 450 to 650 of the donors called V segments functional above 56.7% productive rearrangements and segregating when the between-donor standard deviation exceeded 5%. To diagnose cytomegalovirus status from the catalog of TCR beta chain sequences, a statistical classification framework was built. V and J gene assignment, in a later analysis, came from comparing TCR nucleotide sequences with IMGT/GENE-DB human TR gene sequences. Using the TCRdist pipeline, a later analysis assigned CDR3 sequences along with most-parsimonious VDJ recombination scenarios. A later analysis defined each TCR beta chain by its CDR3 amino acid sequence plus V-gene family, and excluded reads lacking a unique V-gene family. A later analysis removed 500 to 650 highly shared, low-generation-probability nucleotide sequences to deal with suspected cross-contamination and a sequencing artifact. In a later analysis, a clonal expansion index for each public chain was calculated from normalized within-repertoire ranks of inferred template counts. In a later analysis, generation probabilities were computed using a VDJ recombination model fitted to out-of-frame rearrangements, and the results were checked against IGoR. Hypergeometric tests were used in a later analysis to score TCR-TCR, TCR-HLA and TCR-CMV co-occurrence, with a repertoire-size bias correction applied to the TCR pairs. To estimate false discovery rates, a later analysis permuted the HLA or CMV assignments 20 times. A later analysis grouped co-occurring TCRs with DBSCAN, adding TCRdist sequence similarity when clustering within HLA-allele-positive subsets. Repertoires with fewer than 30,000 or more than 120,000 public chains, plus five repertoires with anomalous nucleotide sharing, were excluded from co-occurrence clustering. This is the immuneACCESS table as TCRdb keeps it, with only in-frame sequences that have V and J called. A part of the clones is gone; compared with another copy, unresolved V genes explain less than half, and the rest is unexplained. That table furnishes V, J and clone size, whereas the DNA furnished D and trimming. Within this sample are around 150,000 clones, with around three quarters of them counted one time only. The top ten clones comprise less than 1.2% of the sample.

Concerning this clone itself: Its antigen specificity is not known. No base qualities exist here, and no much larger clone lies one base off it.

As encoded in the germline V gene, CDR1 is SNHLY while CDR2 is FYNNEI. V trim: 6 bases; J trim: 4 bases; unmatched bases: 3. The CDR3 covers 14 residues, taking in both the cysteine and the phenylalanine. The sequence is cut down to CDR3 DNA, 42 bases in frame from base 1. Rearrangement joined TRBV2 to TRBJ1-4; 9 central nucleotides agree with TRBD1. The clonotype was recovered from a woman in her thirties or forties in good health and CMV-seronegative. Input material: PBMCs. The bases are TGTGCCAGCAGGGGACAGGGTCTTAATGAAAAACTGTTTTTT. This is translated as CASRGQGLNEKLFF. The full variable domain, completed from the reference TRBV2 and TRBJ1-4 proteins outside the CDR3, reads EPEVTQTPSHQVTQMGQEVILRCVPISNHLYFYWYRQILGQKVEFLVSFYNNEISEKSEIFDDQFSVERPDGSNFTLKIRSTKLEDSAMYFCASRGQGLNEKLFFGSGTQLSVL.